The clone carrying this TCR beta chain was observed many times. The CDR3 loop spans 14 amino acids. The germline CDR1 and CDR2 sequences are KGHSH and LQKENI. V was cut by 2 bases and J by 4 bases, with 8 bases left in between. TCR beta CDR3 region amplification was performed from RNA transcripts. A set of HTBI primers served as the primers for a first-round RT-PCR of the TCR CDR3. TCRdb analysed the multiplex PCR reads with MiXCR anew, one entry per CDR3 protein. The sample holds some 770,000 distinct CDR3 sequences; roughly 17% are singletons and the top ten take approximately 8%. This sample is drawn from a study of T cells in Graves' hyperthyroidism and ophthalmopathy.

This TCR was sampled from a man younger than 35 with Graves' hyperthyroidism. Sequences were obtained from blood. This chain joins TRBV18 and TRBJ2-2, with unresolved D. The CDR3 nucleotides are TGTGCCAGCTCACCATCGACGGCCACCGGGGAGCTGTTTTTT. Translated: CASSPSTATGELFF. The entire variable domain, with the rest obtained from reference TRBV18 and TRBJ2-2, is as follows: NAGVMQNPRHLVRRRGQEARLRCSPMKGHSHVYWYRQLPEEGLKFMVYLQKENIIDESGMPKERFSAEFPKEGPSILRIQQVVRGDSAAYFCASSPSTATGELFFGEGSRLTVL.